One sample yielded the 19 T cell receptor beta chains listed below, sequenced in a study of post-analysis software for immune sequencing data. These receptors' targets are unknown. TCR beta cDNA libraries included unique molecular identifiers. A single record per CDR3 protein comes from TCRdb applying MiXCR to the PCR reads. The data contain roughly 170,000 distinct CDR3 sequences, roughly 30% of them singletons. General study results and limits: A few TRBV segments (TRBV5-6, TRBV5-1 and TRBV20-1 among them) occurred more frequently in patients than in controls.

What was sequenced was blood. The receptors shown here come from a girl aged 10 to 17 with multiple sclerosis.

The rearrangement uses TRBV7-9 and TRBJ2-1, with D possibly being TRBD2 (7 bases). The V gene's germline CDR1 is SEHNR and CDR2 FQNEAQ (reference sequence). The ends were cut back, 6 bases at V and 4 bases at J, with 19 bases in the middle. The CDR3 totals 16 residues. The CDR3 DNA reads as TGTGCCAGCAGGGTTAATGGCGGGGGCCCATACAATGAGCAGTTCTTC. It encodes CASRVNGGGPYNEQFF.

In the case of this clonotype: This could be a read error, since a much larger clone is one nucleotide away. The chain employs TRBV9 and TRBJ2-1; 9 bases are shared with TRBD2. From germline, CDR1 is SGDLS and CDR2 YYNGEE. The V gene end was trimmed by 6 bases and the J gene end by 10 bases; junction bases not matched to a gene: 11. CDR3 length: 14 amino acids. CDR3 in amino acids: CASNLGTSLWEQFF. CDR3 nucleotide sequence: TGTGCCAGCAACCTCGGGACTAGCCTTTGGGAGCAGTTCTTC.

The rearrangement joins TRBV10-3 to TRBJ2-5; D might be TRBD1 (6 bases). The J call could be wrong; TRBJ2-7 is a better fit for the DNA end. This CDR3 spans 15 amino acids. Germline-derived CDR1 and CDR2 are ENHRY and SYGVKD. CDR3 loop: CAISDARQGNHEQYF. CDR3 DNA: TGTGCCATCAGTGACGCAAGGCAGGGGAACCACGAGCAGTACTTC.

This clonotype occurred a few times. The chain recombines TRBV29-1 with TRBJ1-1; D unresolved. Trimming took off 5 bases at V and 4 bases at J, with 11 bases between the two ends. CDR1 is SQVTM, CDR2 ANQGSEA, per germline. This CDR3 region has 12 residues. CDR3 residues: CSVSTSGTEAFF. The CDR3 region has the DNA TGCAGCGTTTCCACGTCGGGCACTGAAGCTTTCTTT.

The V gene is TRBV20-1, the J gene TRBJ2-7; D is possibly TRBD1 or TRBD2 (5 bases each). Germline CDR1 and CDR2: DFQATT and SNEGSKA (reference sequence). The length of the CDR3 is 13 residues. V was pared by 1 base and J by 7 bases, with 14 bases between. The CDR3: CSARVLHWGEQYF. The DNA of the CDR3 is TGCAGTGCTAGAGTGCTCCACTGGGGGGAGCAGTACTTC.

This clonotype was picked up many times. The chain uses TRBV6-5 and TRBJ1-1, with D maybe TRBD1 (5 bases). The CDR3 contains 16 residues. Trimming pared 0 bases from V and 3 bases from J, leaving 14 bases between. Germline-derived CDR1 and CDR2 are MNHEY and SVGAGI. The CDR3: CASSYSRFTGDTEAFF. The CDR3 DNA sequence: TGTGCCAGCAGTTACTCGCGGTTCACGGGGGACACTGAAGCTTTCTTT.

This clonotype came up a few times. V is TRBV12-3 or TRBV12-4 and J is TRBJ1-5, with 8 bases aligning to TRBD1. CDR3 size: 13 residues. V shed 6 bases, J shed 6 bases, and the junction held 4 bases outside the gene matches. The CDR3 bases are TGTGCCAGCAGCACGACAGGGGTTCAGCCCCAGCATTTT. Translated: CASSTTGVQPQHF.

This clonotype was observed at least ten times. This rearrangement joins TRBV20-1 to TRBJ2-7; D is possibly TRBD2 (5 bases). This CDR3 spans 15 amino acids. V was clipped by 0 bases and J by 1 base, with 13 bases between them. Germline assignment: CDR1 DFQATT and CDR2 SNEGSKA (reference sequence). The CDR3 loop is CSARDLGRGSYEQYF. In DNA, the CDR3 is TGCAGTGCTAGAGATTTGGGTCGAGGGTCCTACGAGCAGTACTTC.

The gene calls are TRBV20-1 and TRBJ2-7; D gene ambiguous. From germline, CDR1 is DFQATT and CDR2 SNEGSKA (reference sequence). Trimming cost V 1 base and J 3 bases, with 4 bases left between them. CDR3 length: 11 residues. Here the CDR3 reads CSARAGYEQYF. CDR3 DNA sequence: TGCAGTGCTAGAGCCGGCTACGAGCAGTACTTC.

This clonotype was seen only a few times. The rearrangement joins TRBV11-1 to TRBJ1-1, with D possibly being TRBD1 (6 bases). V lost 6 bases and J 0 bases, leaving 11 bases between the germline ends. The CDR3 spans 14 residues. Germline V gene lookup returns CDR1 SGHAT and CDR2 FQDESV (reference sequence). The chain's CDR3 is CASRGGPMNTEAFF. The CDR3 DNA reads TGTGCCAGCAGAGGGGGGCCCATGAACACTGAAGCTTTCTTT. The variable domain in full, completed from reference TRBV11-1 and TRBJ1-1, reads EAEVAQSPRYKITEKSQAVAFWCDPISGHATLYWYRQILGQGPELLVQFQDESVVDDSQLPKDRFSAERLKGVDSTLKIQPAELGDSAMYLCASRGGPMNTEAFFGQGTRLTVV.

About this clonotype itself: A read error may explain this, as a much larger clone is one base away. The chain uses TRBV20-1 and TRBJ2-7; D remains unclear. CDR1 DFQATT and CDR2 SNEGSKA come from the germline V gene (reference sequence). CDR3 length equals 14 residues. The chain's CDR3 is CIARSGLTYYEQYF. CDR3 bases: TGCATTGCTAGATCGGGCCTAACTTATTACGAGCAGTACTTC.

This clonotype has at least ten counts. The J gene is TRBJ2-5, the V gene TRBV2; TRBD2 matches 8 bases. After removal of 6 bases from V and 0 bases from J, the junction contained 12 bases not matched to a gene. The germline V gene has CDR1 SNHLY and CDR2 FYNNEI. CDR3 length: 17 amino acids. Written as DNA, the CDR3 is TGTGCCAGCAGGAGGACGGGGACTAGTTTGAACCAAGAGACCCAGTACTTC. This translates into CASRRTGTSLNQETQYF.

With respect to this clonotype: A much larger clone sits a single nucleotide away, making a read error possible. The CDR3 coding sequence is TGTGCCAGCAGCCCCCAGGCGACAGCGATAAACTATGGCTACACCTTC. Protein product: CASSPQATAINYGYTF. This rearrangement joins TRBV7-6 to TRBJ1-2, with D tentatively TRBD1 (5 bases). Trimming left V 5 bases short and J 2 bases short, with 18 bases between. The CDR3 length is 16 residues. Germline V gene data show CDR1 as SGHVS and CDR2 as FNYEAQ.

In the case of this clonotype: Possible read error: a much larger clone is one base away. J is TRBJ2-3 and V is TRBV5-5; D is possibly TRBD1 or TRBD2 (6 bases each). Germline assignment: CDR1 SGHKS and CDR2 YYEKEE (reference sequence). The CDR3 has 18 residues. V lost 4 bases to trimming and J lost 2 bases, with 23 bases between them. This CDR3 reads CASSPPGALIPTTDTQYF. In DNA form, the CDR3 reads TGTGCCAGCAGCCCCCCGGGGGCCCTCATCCCTACCACAGATACGCAGTATTTT.

At least ten counts were recorded for this clonotype. The J gene is TRBJ1-6, the V gene TRBV29-1, with D possibly being TRBD1 (5 bases). The CDR3 contains 14 residues. V gave up 4 bases and J gave up 3 bases, with 10 bases separating them. CDR1 SQVTM and CDR2 ANQGSEA come from the germline V gene. Here the CDR3 DNA reads TGCAGCGTTGGAGGGGACGGCTATAATTCACCCCTCCACTTT. It translates to CSVGGDGYNSPLHF.

In its sample, this clonotype was seen many times. The rearrangement uses TRBV9 and TRBJ1-5; 10 positions match TRBD1. This CDR3 region has 18 residues. CDR1 SGDLS and CDR2 YYNGEE come from the germline V gene. Losses at the gene ends were 2 bases for V and 0 bases for J; bases not matched to a gene: 8. CDR3 sequence: CASSVEPGQGTSNQPQHF. CDR3 sequence (DNA): TGTGCCAGCAGCGTGGAGCCGGGACAGGGGACTAGCAATCAGCCCCAGCATTTT. The full variable domain, with the rest looked up from reference TRBV9 and TRBJ1-5, is DSGVTQTPKHLITATGQRVTLRCSPRSGDLSVYWYQQSLDQGLQFLIQYYNGEERAKGNILERFSAQQFPDLHSELNLSSLELGDSALYFCASSVEPGQGTSNQPQHFGDGTRLSIL.

This clonotype was seen ten or more times. This chain uses TRBV27 with TRBJ2-1; 11 bases map to TRBD2. CDR1 MNHEY and CDR2 SMNVEV come from the germline V gene (reference sequence). V lost 5 bases, J lost 7 bases, and 7 bases stayed unmatched. The CDR3 is 15 amino acids. This CDR3 reads CASSLGTSGENEQFF. Written as DNA, the CDR3 is TGTGCCAGCAGTCTCGGGACTAGCGGAGAAAATGAGCAGTTCTTC.

This clonotype was detected ten times or more. V gene TRBV6-4 combines with J gene TRBJ2-1; D gene ambiguous. The germline V gene encodes CDR1 MRHNA and CDR2 SNTAGT. V dropped 2 bases and J dropped 0 bases, with 8 bases sitting between them. This CDR3 spans 15 amino acids. This CDR3 is CASSDEANSYNEQFF. The DNA of the CDR3 is TGTGCCAGCAGTGACGAGGCTAACTCCTACAATGAGCAGTTCTTC.

This clonotype was counted between two and nine times. The V call is TRBV6-5, the J call TRBJ1-4; 8 positions agree with TRBD1. There are 14 residues in the CDR3. J gave up 7 bases and V 5 bases, and 6 bases lay outside the gene matches. In germline, CDR1 is MNHEY, CDR2 SVGAGI. CDR3 sequence (DNA): TGTGCCAGCAGTAAGGACAGGGTCACTGAAAAACTGTTTTTT. Residues: CASSKDRVTEKLFF.